Below are 10 T cell receptor beta chains sequenced from a single sample in a study of identical twins. TCRdb called the 5' RACE reads again in MiXCR, with one record for every CDR3 protein. The profile shows around 240,000 distinct CDR3 sequences, about 7% of them singletons. The sample was also linked to a second study, of yellow fever vaccine responses in identical twins.

Source material: memory (CD45RO+) T cells sorted from blood. The receptors shown here come from a woman aged 18-30 years in good health.

This clonotype turned up a few times. The chain joins TRBV4-2 to TRBJ1-5; D not certain. The V gene lost 1 base and the J gene lost 4 bases, with 11 bases spanning the gap. CDR1 LGHNA and CDR2 YNFKEQ come from the germline V gene. This CDR3 is built from 15 residues. The CDR3 bases are TGTGCCAGCAGCCAAGTTGGGCAGGAAAATCAGCCCCAGCATTTT. Translation gives CASSQVGQENQPQHF.

This clonotype was observed once. This may arise from a read error, as a much more abundant clone is one base away. The V gene is TRBV6-1, the J gene TRBJ2-3, with D unclear. V was clipped by 8 bases and J by 2 bases, with 14 bases between them. The germline CDR1 and CDR2 sequences are MNHNS and SASEGT. The CDR3 totals 14 residues. CDR3 residues: CASRTAWSTDTQYF. The CDR3 DNA follows: TGTGCCAGCCGGACGGCGTGGTCCACAGATACGCAGTATTTT.

There are many counts of this clonotype. The V call is TRBV20-1, the J call TRBJ1-1, with 9 bases identical to TRBD1. The length of the CDR3 is 14 residues. The trim removed 6 bases at V and 4 bases at J, leaving 9 bases unmatched. Germline V CDR1 and CDR2: DFQATT, SNEGSKA (reference sequence). The CDR3 region has the DNA TGCAGTGCCCGACAGGGGGGCCCGGGCACTGAAGCTTTCTTT. Translated: CSARQGGPGTEAFF.

This clonotype has at least ten counts. The gene calls are TRBV5-1 and TRBJ2-1; a possible D gene is TRBD2 (6 bases). The V end lost 0 bases, the J end lost 7 bases, and 14 bases lay between the germline ends. This CDR3 has 15 residues. Germline V gives CDR1 SGHRS, CDR2 YFSETQ. The CDR3 DNA reads TGCGCCAGCAGCTTGGGGGGAGCGGGTAGGAATGAGCAGTTCTTC. Translated: CASSLGGAGRNEQFF.

This clonotype has only a few counts. The rearrangement links TRBV7-2 to TRBJ2-3; D assignment may be TRBD1 or TRBD2 (6 bases each). Germline CDR1 is SGHTA and CDR2 is FQGNSA. Trimming cost V 5 bases and J 5 bases, with 20 bases left between them. The CDR3 length is 16 residues. The CDR3 region has the DNA TGTGCCAGCAGCCCCGGCCAGGGGCGGAGGGGAGATACGCAGTATTTT. Translation: CASSPGQGRRGDTQYF.

The sample holds many counts of this clonotype. This chain connects TRBV12-3 or TRBV12-4 to TRBJ1-5, with 7 nucleotides matching TRBD1. The CDR3 loop spans 15 amino acids. With 6 bases clipped from V and 5 bases from J, the junction kept 10 bases outside the gene matches. In DNA form, the CDR3 reads TGTGCCAGCAGGGCAGGGGGTACCTACGATCAGCCCCAGCATTTT. Protein sequence: CASRAGGTYDQPQHF.

This clonotype was detected ten times or more. V usage is TRBV12-3 or TRBV12-4 and J usage is TRBJ2-6; D gene uncertain. There are 14 residues in the CDR3. V lost 6 bases to trimming and J lost 2 bases, with 8 bases between them. The CDR3 DNA sequence: TGTGCCAGCAGCGTGGGCCCTGGGGCCAACGTCCTGACTTTC. The encoded protein is CASSVGPGANVLTF.

The gene calls are TRBV6-5 and TRBJ2-2; TRBD2 agrees at 8 bases. Losses at the gene ends were 3 bases for V and 6 bases for J; bases not matched to a gene: 6. CDR1 is MNHEY, CDR2 SVGAGI, per germline. This CDR3 comprises 15 residues. CDR3 DNA: TGTGCCAGCAGTTATAGGGGGACTAGGGCCGGGGAGCTGTTTTTT. Encoded protein: CASSYRGTRAGELFF.

This clonotype was observed a handful of times. The V and J genes are TRBV4-2 and TRBJ2-5, with TRBD2 identical over 9 bases. The CDR3 totals 15 residues. Trimming at V came to 1 base and at J to 3 bases, leaving 3 bases not matched to a gene. Germline V CDR1 and CDR2: LGHNA, YNFKEQ. The CDR3 spells CASSQAASGKETQYF. DNA of the CDR3: TGTGCCAGCAGCCAAGCGGCTAGCGGGAAAGAGACCCAGTACTTC.

This clonotype was observed once. It may be a read error: a sequence one base away is much more abundant. The chain couples TRBV3-1 to TRBJ2-6, with no clear D. V dropped 7 bases and J dropped 3 bases, with 13 bases sitting between them. The CDR3 runs to 15 residues. The germline V gene has CDR1 LGHDT and CDR2 YNNKEL (reference sequence). DNA for the CDR3: TGTGCCAGCACCCACGGGTTCAGTGGGGCCAACGTCCTGACTTTC. The encoded protein is CASTHGFSGANVLTF.